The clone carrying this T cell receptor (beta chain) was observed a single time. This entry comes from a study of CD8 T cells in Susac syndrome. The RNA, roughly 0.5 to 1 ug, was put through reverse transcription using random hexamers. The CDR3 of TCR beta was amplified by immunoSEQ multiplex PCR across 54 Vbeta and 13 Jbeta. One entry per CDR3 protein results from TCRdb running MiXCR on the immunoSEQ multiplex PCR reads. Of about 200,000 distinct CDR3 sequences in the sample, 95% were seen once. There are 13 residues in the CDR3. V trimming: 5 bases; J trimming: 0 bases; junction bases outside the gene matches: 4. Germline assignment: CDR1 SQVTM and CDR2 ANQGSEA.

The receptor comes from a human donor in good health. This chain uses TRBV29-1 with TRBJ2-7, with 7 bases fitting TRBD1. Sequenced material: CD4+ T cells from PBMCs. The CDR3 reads CSVLRDSSYEQYV. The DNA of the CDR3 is TGCAGCGTTCTCCGGGACAGCTCCTACGAGCAGTACGTC.